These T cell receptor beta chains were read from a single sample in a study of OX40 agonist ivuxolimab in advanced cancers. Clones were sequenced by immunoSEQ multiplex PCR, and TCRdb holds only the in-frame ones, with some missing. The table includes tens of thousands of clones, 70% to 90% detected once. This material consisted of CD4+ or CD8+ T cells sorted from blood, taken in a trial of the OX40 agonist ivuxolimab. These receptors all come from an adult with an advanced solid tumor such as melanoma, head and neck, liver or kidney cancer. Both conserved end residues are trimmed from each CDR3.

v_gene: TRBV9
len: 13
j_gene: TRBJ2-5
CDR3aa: ASSVGAGIAETQY

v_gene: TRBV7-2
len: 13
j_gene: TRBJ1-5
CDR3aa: ASSLFGNSNQPQH

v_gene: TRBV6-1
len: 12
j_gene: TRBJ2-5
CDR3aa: ASRRAGAQETQY

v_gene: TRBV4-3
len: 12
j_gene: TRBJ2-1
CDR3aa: ASSQDWQGGEQF

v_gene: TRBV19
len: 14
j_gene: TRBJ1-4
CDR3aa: ASSTGQGRTNEKLF

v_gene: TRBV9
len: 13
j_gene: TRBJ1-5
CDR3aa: ASSVGARADQPQH

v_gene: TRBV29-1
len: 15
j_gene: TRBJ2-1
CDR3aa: SVVPRTSGGARDEQF

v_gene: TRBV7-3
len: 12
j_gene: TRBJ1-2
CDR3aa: ASSLAGGGYGYT

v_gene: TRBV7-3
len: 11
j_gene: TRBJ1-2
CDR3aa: ASSLGGDYGYT

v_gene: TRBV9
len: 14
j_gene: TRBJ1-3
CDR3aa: ASSLGTGLSGNTIY

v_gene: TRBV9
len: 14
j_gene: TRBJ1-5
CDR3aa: ASSLGTGLNNQPQH

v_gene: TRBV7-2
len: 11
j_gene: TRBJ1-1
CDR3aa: ASSSFQGSEAF

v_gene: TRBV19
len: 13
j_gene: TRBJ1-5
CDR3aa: ASSTDRVVRQPQH

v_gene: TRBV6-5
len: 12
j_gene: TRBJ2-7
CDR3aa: ASSRTGGTYEQY

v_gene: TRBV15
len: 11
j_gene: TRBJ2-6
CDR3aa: ATSRVPSNVLT

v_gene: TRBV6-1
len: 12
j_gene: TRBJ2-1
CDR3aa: ASSPGTPRGEQF

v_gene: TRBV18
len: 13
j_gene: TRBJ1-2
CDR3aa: ASSPESKPNYGYT

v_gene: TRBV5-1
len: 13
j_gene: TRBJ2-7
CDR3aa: ASSLSGSGSYEQY

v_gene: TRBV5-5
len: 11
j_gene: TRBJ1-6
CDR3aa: ASSFDSDSPLH

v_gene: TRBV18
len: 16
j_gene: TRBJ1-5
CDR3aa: ASSRTGPSWDGNQPQH

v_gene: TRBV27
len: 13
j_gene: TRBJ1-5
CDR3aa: ASRRAGGPNQPQH

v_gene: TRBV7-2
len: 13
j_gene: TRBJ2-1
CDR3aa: ASSLGQMGNNEQF

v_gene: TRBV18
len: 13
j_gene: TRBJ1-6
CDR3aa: ASSPQSSYNSPLH

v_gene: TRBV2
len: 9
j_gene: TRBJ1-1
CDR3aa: ASSANTEAF

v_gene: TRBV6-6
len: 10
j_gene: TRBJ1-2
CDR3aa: ASSPSRGGYT

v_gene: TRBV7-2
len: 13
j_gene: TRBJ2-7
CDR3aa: ASSLGLLVSYEQY

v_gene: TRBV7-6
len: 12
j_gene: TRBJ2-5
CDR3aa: ASSLVPTGETQY

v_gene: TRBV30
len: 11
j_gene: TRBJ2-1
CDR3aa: AWSEGLDNEQF

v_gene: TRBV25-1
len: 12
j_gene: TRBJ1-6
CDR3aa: ASSEGGYNSPLH

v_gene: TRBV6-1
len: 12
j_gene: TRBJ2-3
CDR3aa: ASTVGGGTDTQY

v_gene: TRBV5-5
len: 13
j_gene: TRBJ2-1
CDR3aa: ASSPDSSSYNEQF

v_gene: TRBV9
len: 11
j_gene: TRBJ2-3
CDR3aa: ASSVMSPDTQY

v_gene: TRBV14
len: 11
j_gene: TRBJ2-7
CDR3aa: ASGRTGAYEQY

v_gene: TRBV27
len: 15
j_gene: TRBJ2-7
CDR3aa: ASSLSGPTSGRIEQY

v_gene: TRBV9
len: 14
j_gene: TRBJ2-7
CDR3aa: ASSVGLWTGIHEQY

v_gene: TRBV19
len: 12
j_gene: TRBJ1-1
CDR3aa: ASSIPSMGTEAF

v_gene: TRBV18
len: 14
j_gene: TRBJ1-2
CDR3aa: ASSPGGVGAHYGYT

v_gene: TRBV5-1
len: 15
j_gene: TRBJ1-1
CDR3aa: ASSPTSPRPGGTEAF

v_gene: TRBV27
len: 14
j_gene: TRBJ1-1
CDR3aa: ASSLGWGLGLTEAF

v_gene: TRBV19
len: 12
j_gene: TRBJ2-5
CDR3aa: ASSIQRGVETQY

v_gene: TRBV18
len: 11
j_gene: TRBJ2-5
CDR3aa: ASSLSLAETQY

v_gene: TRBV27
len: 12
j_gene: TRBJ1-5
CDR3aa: ASRTTGVRQPQH

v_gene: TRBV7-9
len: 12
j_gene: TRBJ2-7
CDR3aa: ASSSRDNSYEQY

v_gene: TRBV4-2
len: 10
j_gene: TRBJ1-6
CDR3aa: ASSPTLSPLH

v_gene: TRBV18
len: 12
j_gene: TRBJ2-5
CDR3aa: ASSPGDRVETQY

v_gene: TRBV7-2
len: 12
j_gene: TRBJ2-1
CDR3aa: ASSSDASREEQF

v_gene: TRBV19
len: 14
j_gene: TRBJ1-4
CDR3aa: ASSPQRSSGNEKLF

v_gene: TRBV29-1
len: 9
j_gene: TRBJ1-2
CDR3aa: SVAQGDGYT

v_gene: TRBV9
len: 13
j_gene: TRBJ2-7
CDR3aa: ASSLGQGRTYEQY

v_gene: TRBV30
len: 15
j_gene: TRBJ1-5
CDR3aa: AWSGTGAVFRNQPQH

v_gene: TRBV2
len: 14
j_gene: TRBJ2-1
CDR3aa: ASRRTSGGAYNEQF

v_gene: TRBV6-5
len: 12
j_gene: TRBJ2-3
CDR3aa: ASSYGFSTDTQY

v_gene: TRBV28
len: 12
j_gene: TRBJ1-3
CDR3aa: ASISRDSGNTIY

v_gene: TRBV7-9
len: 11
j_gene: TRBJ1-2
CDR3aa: ASSFAGDYGYT

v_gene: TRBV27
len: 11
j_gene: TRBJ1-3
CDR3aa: ASGYLGGNTIY

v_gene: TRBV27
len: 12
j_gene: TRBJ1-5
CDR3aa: ASSLRETNQPQH

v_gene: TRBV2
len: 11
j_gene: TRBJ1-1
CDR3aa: ASRKQGLTEAF

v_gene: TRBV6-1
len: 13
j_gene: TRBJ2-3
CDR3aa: ASSESGYGVWTQY